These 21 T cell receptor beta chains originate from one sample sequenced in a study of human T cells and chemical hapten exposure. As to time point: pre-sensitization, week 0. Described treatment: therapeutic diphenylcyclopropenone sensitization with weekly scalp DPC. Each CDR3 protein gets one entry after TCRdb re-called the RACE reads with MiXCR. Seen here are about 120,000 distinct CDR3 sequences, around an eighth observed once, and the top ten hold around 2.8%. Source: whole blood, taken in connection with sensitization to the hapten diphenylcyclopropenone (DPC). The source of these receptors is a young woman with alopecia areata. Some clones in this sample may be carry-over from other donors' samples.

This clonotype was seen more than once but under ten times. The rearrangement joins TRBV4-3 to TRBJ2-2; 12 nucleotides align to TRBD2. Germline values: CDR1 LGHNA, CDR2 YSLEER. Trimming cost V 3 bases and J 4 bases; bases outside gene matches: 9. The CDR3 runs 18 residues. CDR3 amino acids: CASSQLAGGLTGTGELFF. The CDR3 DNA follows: TGCGCCAGCAGCCAGCTAGCGGGGGGGCTTACGGGCACCGGGGAGCTGTTTTTT.

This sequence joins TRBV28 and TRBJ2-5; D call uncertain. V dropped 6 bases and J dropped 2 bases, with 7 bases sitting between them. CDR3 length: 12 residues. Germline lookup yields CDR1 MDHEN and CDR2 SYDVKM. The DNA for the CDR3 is TGTGCCAGCAGCCAAATACAAGAGACCCAGTACTTC. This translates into CASSQIQETQYF. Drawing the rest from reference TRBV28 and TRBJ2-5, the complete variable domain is DVKVTQSSRYLVKRTGEKVFLECVQDMDHENMFWYRQDPGLGLRLIYFSYDVKMKEKGDIPEGYSVSREKKERFSLILESASTNQTSMYLCASSQIQETQYFGPGTRLLVL.

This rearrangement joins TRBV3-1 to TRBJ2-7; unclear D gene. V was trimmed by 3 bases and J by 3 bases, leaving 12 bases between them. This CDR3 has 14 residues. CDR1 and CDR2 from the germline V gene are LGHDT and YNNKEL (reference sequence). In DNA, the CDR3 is TGTGCCAGCAGCCACGCAAGCTCCGTCTACGAGCAGTACTTC. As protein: CASSHASSVYEQYF.

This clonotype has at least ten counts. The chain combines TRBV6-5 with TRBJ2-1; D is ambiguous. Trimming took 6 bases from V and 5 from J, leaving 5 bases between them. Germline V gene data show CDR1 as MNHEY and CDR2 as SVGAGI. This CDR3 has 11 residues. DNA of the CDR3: TGTGCCAGCAGCCGAGACAATGAGCAGTTCTTC. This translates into CASSRDNEQFF.

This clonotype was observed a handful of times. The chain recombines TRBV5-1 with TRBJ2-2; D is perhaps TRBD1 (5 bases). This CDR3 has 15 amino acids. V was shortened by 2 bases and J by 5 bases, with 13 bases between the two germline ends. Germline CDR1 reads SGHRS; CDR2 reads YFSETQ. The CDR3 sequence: CASSLDSPGTGELFF. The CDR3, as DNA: TGCGCCAGCAGCTTAGACTCCCCAGGGACCGGGGAGCTGTTTTTT.

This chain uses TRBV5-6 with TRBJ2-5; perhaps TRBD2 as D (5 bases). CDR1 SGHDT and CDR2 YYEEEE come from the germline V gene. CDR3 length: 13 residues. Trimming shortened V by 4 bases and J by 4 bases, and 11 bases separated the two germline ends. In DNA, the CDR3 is TGTGCCAGCAGCGGAGTCAGCGGAGAGACCCAGTACTTC. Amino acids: CASSGVSGETQYF.

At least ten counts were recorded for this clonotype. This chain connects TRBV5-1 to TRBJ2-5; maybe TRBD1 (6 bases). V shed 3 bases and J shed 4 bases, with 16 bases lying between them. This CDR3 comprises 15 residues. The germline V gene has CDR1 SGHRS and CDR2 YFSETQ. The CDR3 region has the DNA TGCGCCAGCAGCTCTACAGGGAATAGGGGAGAGACCCAGTACTTC. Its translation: CASSSTGNRGETQYF.

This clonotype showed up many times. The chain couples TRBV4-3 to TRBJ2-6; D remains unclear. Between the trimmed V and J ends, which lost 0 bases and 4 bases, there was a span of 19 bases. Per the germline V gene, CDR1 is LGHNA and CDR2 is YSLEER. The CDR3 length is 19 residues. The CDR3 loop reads CASSQDLVGPSAGANVLTF. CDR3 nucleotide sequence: TGCGCCAGCAGCCAAGATCTTGTCGGGCCATCGGCCGGGGCCAACGTCCTGACTTTC.

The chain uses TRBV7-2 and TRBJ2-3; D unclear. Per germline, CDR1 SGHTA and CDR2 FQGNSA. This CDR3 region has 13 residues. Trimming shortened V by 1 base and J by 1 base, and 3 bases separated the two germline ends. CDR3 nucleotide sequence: TGTGCCAGCAGCTTAGTCCGCACAGATACGCAGTATTTT. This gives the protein CASSLVRTDTQYF. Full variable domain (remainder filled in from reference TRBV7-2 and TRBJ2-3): GAGVSQSPSNKVTEKGKDVELRCDPISGHTALYWYRQSLGQGLEFLIYFQGNSAPDKSGLPSDRFSAERTGGSVSTLTIQRTQQEDSAVYLCASSLVRTDTQYFGPGTRLTVL.

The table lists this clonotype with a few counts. In DNA, the CDR3 is TGTGCCAGCAGCCTGGAGGAGGGCAGCCACTACGAGCAGTACTTC. Amino acid sequence: CASSLEEGSHYEQYF. The chain recombines TRBV5-5 with TRBJ2-7; D possibly corresponds to TRBD2 (6 bases). The V gene's germline CDR1 is SGHKS and CDR2 YYEKEE (reference sequence). The CDR3 covers 15 residues. V lost 4 bases, J lost 3 bases, and 17 bases lay in between.

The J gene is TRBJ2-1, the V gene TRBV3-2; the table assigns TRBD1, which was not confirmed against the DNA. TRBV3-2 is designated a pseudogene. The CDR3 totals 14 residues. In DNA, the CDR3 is TGTGCCAGCAGCCAAGGGGACAGGGCCAATGAGCAGTTCTTC. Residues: CASSQGDRANEQFF.

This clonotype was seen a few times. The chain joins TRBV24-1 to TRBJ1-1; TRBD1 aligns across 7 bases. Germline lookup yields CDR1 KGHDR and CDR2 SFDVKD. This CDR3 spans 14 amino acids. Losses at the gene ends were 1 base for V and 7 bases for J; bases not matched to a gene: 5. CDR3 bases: TGTGCCACCAGTGATTTCCGGACAGGCCATGAAGCTTTCTTT. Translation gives CATSDFRTGHEAFF.

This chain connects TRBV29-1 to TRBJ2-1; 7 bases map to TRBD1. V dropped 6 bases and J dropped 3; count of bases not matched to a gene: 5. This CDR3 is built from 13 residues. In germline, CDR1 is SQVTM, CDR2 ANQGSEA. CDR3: CSVDRQVYNEQFF. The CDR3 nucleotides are TGCAGCGTGGACAGGCAAGTCTACAATGAGCAGTTCTTC.

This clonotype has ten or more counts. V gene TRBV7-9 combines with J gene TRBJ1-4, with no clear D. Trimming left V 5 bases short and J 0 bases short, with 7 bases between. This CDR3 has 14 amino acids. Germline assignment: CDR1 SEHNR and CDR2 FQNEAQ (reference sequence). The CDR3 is CASSPGATNEKLFF. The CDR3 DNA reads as TGTGCCAGCAGCCCGGGCGCAACTAATGAAAAACTGTTTTTT.

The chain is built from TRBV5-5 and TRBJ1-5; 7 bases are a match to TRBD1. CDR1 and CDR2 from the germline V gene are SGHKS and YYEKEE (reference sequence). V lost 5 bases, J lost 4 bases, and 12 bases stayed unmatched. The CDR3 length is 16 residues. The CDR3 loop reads CASRRGGTELNQPQHF. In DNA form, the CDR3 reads TGTGCCAGCAGACGGGGCGGGACAGAGCTTAATCAGCCCCAGCATTTT.

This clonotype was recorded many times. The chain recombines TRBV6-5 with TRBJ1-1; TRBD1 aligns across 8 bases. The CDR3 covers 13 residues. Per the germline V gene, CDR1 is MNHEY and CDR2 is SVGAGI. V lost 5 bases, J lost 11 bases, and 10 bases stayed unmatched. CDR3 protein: CASSPRGQGFAFF. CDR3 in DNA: TGTGCCAGCAGTCCTCGAGGACAGGGCTTCGCTTTCTTT.

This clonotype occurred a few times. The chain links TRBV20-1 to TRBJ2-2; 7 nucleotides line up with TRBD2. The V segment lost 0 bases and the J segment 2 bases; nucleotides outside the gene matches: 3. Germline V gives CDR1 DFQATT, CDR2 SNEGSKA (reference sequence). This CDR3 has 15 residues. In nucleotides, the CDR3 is TGCAGTGCTAGAGAGGCGGGGGACAACACCGGGGAGCTGTTTTTT. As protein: CSAREAGDNTGELFF.

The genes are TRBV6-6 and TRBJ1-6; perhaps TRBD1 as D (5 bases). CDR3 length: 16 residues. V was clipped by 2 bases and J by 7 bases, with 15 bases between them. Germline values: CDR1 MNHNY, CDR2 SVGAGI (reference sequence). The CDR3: CASSYGQGRRNSPLHF. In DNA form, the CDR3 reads TGTGCCAGCAGTTACGGCCAGGGACGGAGAAATTCACCCCTCCACTTT.

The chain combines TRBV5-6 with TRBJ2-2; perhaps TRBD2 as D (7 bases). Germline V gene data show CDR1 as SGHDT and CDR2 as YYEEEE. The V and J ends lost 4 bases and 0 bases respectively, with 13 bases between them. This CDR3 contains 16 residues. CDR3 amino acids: CASSHPGGSNTGELFF. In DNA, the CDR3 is TGTGCCAGCAGCCACCCGGGGGGCTCGAACACCGGGGAGCTGTTTTTT.

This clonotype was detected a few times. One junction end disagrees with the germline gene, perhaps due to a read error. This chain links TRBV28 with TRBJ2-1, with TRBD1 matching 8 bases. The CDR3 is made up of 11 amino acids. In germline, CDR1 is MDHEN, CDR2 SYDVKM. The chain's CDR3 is CASSLGQALKF. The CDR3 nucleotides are TGTGCCAGCAGTTTGGGACAGGCCCTAAAGTTC.

The CDR3 DNA is TGTGCCAGCAGCTTAGGTGGTGATCGGACTGGGGCCAACGTCCTGACTTTC. This gives the protein CASSLGGDRTGANVLTF. The chain uses TRBV7-2 and TRBJ2-6; D gene ambiguous. CDR3 length equals 17 residues. The ends were cut back, 1 base at V and 2 bases at J, with 12 bases in the middle. The germline gives CDR1 SGHTA, CDR2 FQGNSA.